This TCR beta chain was sequenced in a study of blood T cell repertoires in COVID-19. CDR3 length equals 17 residues. V lost 4 bases and J lost 0; bases outside the gene matches: 8. Germline V lookup: CDR1 SGHDN, CDR2 FVKESK. Measured with immunoSEQ multiplex PCR; TCRdb has only the in-frame clones, and not every one. Of fewer than 250,000 clones listed, 87% are singletons. The chain uses TRBV14 and TRBJ2-1; 8 bases fit TRBD1. The source material was PBMCs or T cells enriched from blood (not recorded which). The source is a man aged 25-45 years who had recovered from COVID-19. The CDR3 DNA sequence: TGTGCCAGCAGCCTTAGGACAGGGCCCAGCTCCTACAATGAGCAGTTCTTC. Translation: CASSLRTGPSSYNEQFF.